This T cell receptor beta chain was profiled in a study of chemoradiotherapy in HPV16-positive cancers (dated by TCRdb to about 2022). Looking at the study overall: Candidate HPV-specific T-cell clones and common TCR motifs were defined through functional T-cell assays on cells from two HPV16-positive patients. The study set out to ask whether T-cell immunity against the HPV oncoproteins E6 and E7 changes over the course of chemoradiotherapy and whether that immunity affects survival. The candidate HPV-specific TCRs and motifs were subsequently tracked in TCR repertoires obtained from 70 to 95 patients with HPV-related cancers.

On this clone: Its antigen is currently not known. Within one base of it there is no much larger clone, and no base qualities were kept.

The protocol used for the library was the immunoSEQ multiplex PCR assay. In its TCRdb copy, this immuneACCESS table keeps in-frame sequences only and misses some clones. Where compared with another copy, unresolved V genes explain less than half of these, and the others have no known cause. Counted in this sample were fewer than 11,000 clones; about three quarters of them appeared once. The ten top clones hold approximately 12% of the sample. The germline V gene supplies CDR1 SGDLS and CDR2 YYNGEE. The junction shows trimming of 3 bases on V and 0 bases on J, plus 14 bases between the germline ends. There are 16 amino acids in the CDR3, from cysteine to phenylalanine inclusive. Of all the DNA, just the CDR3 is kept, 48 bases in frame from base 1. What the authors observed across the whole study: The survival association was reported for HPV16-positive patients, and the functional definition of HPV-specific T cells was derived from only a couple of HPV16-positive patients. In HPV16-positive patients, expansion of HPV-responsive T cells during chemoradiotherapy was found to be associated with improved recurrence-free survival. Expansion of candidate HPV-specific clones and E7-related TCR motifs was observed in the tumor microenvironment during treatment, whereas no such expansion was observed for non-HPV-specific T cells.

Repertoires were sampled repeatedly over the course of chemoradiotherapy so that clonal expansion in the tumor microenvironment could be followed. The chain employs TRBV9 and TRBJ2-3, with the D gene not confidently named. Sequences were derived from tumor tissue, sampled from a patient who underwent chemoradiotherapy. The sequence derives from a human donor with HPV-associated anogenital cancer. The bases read TGTGCCAGCAGCGAAGACGGAAGAACTAGCACAGATACGCAGTATTTT. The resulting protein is CASSEDGRTSTDTQYF.